A selection of T cell receptor beta chains follows, all from one sample in a study of response to subunit inactivated influenza vaccine. One entry per CDR3 protein, called by TCRdb with MiXCR from the RT-PCR reads. The sample shows approximately 290,000 distinct CDR3 sequences, around 22% of them seen only once. The sequences come from PBMCs from blood, collected around 22 months after vaccination. The receptors here all came from a man aged 45-69 years who received an inactivated influenza vaccine. The CDR3 runs from the conserved cysteine through the conserved F or W. The D gene is left open where the match is weak. Some rows have no size entry. The others give once, few or many, or a class for an expanded clone.

V gene: TRBV12-3/TRBV12-4
clone size: few
D gene: -
J gene: TRBJ1-1
CDR3 protein: CASSLRPGGTTEAFF
CDR3 DNA: TGTGCCAGCAGTTTAAGGCCAGGAGGGACCACTGAAGCTTTCTTT

V gene: TRBV5-1
clone size: -
D gene: -
J gene: TRBJ1-1
CDR3 protein: CASSLVGQDLNTEAFF
CDR3 DNA: TGCGCCAGCAGCTTGGTGGGACAAGACTTGAACACTGAAGCTTTCTTT

V gene: TRBV13
clone size: few
D gene: -
J gene: TRBJ2-1
CDR3 protein: CASSVLYNEQFF
CDR3 DNA: TGTGCCAGCAGTGTCTTGTACAATGAGCAGTTCTTC

V gene: TRBV18
clone size: few
D gene: TRBD1
J gene: TRBJ2-1
CDR3 protein: CASSPQGENEQFF
CDR3 DNA: TGTGCCAGCTCACCCCAGGGGGAGAATGAGCAGTTCTTC

V gene: TRBV20-1
clone size: -
D gene: TRBD2
J gene: TRBJ2-3
CDR3 protein: CSARGGTSGSTDTQYF
CDR3 DNA: TGCAGTGCTAGAGGGGGGACTAGCGGAAGCACAGATACGCAGTATTTT

V gene: TRBV5-6
clone size: -
D gene: -
J gene: TRBJ2-5
CDR3 protein: CASSPTWGQETQYF
CDR3 DNA: TGTGCCAGCAGCCCCACGTGGGGGCAAGAGACCCAGTACTTC

V gene: TRBV3-1
clone size: -
D gene: -
J gene: TRBJ1-1
CDR3 protein: CASSLRGDGEAFF
CDR3 DNA: TGTGCCAGCAGCCTCCGCGGCGACGGTGAAGCTTTCTTT

V gene: TRBV30
clone size: -
D gene: TRBD1
J gene: TRBJ1-1
CDR3 protein: CAGWTGKAFF
CDR3 DNA: TGTGCCGGCTGGACAGGGAAAGCTTTCTTT

V gene: TRBV5-1
clone size: few
D gene: -
J gene: TRBJ2-7
CDR3 protein: CASSADSMSYEQYF
CDR3 DNA: TGCGCCAGCAGCGCTGACAGCATGTCCTACGAGCAGTACTTC

V gene: TRBV28
clone size: -
D gene: TRBD1
J gene: TRBJ2-7
CDR3 protein: CASRNRGEQYF
CDR3 DNA: TGTGCCAGCAGGAACAGGGGCGAGCAGTACTTC

V gene: TRBV9
clone size: -
D gene: -
J gene: TRBJ2-1
CDR3 protein: CASSVADWNNEQFF
CDR3 DNA: TGTGCCAGCAGCGTAGCGGACTGGAACAATGAGCAGTTCTTC

V gene: TRBV4-1
clone size: many
D gene: TRBD2
J gene: TRBJ2-4
CDR3 protein: CASSQDLLTSGASLSKNIQYF
CDR3 DNA: TGCGCCAGCAGCCAAGACCTTCTTACTAGCGGGGCCTCCCTGTCCAAAAACATTCAGTACTTC

V gene: TRBV12-3/TRBV12-4
clone size: -
D gene: -
J gene: TRBJ2-3
CDR3 protein: CASSAGATDTQYF
CDR3 DNA: TGTGCCAGCAGTGCGGGGGCGACAGATACGCAGTATTTT

V gene: TRBV12-3/TRBV12-4
clone size: few
D gene: TRBD1
J gene: TRBJ1-1
CDR3 protein: CASSTYGTGITEAFF
CDR3 DNA: TGTGCCAGCAGTACCTACGGGACAGGCATCACTGAAGCTTTCTTT

V gene: TRBV13
clone size: -
D gene: -
J gene: TRBJ2-2
CDR3 protein: CASSSLKGQRTGELFF
CDR3 DNA: TGTGCCAGCAGCTCGCTGAAAGGGCAGCGGACCGGGGAGCTGTTTTTT

V gene: TRBV3-1
clone size: many
D gene: -
J gene: TRBJ1-3
CDR3 protein: CASSQDWQSSGNTIYF
CDR3 DNA: TGTGCCAGCAGCCAAGATTGGCAGAGCTCTGGAAACACCATATATTTT